This T cell receptor (beta chain) is drawn from a study of shared clonotypes between healthy human individuals. J lost 1 base, V lost 6 bases, and 12 bases had no gene match. The CDR3 runs to 16 residues. Germline V gene sequence: CDR1 SQVTM, CDR2 ANQGSEA. The protocol was immunoSEQ multiplex PCR, while the TCRdb copy is restricted to in-frame clones and leaves out a portion. This table holds roughly 2.2 million clones, 85% to 95% found once. This chain connects TRBV29-1 to TRBJ2-4, with 7 bases fitting TRBD1. This receptor was identified in a man younger than 35 in good health. Some clones in this sample may be carry-over from other donors' samples. Sequenced input: naive CD4+ T cells from PBMCs. Subset denoted: CD45RA+ positively selected. The CDR3 region is CSVGDSPTWAKNIQYF. CDR3 nucleotides: TGCAGCGTAGGGGACAGCCCAACTTGGGCCAAAAACATTCAGTACTTC.